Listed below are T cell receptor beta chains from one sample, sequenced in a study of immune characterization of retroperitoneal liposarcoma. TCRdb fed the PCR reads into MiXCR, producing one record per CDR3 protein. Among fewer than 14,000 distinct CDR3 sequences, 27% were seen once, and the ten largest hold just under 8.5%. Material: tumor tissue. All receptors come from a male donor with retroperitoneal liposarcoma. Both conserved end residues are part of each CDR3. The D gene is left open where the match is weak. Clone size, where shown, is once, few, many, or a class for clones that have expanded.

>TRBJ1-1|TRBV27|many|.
CASSLSLGTEAFF
TGTGCCAGCAGTTTATCGCTGGGCACTGAAGCTTTCTTT
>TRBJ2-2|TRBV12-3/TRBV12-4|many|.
CASSISGRDGELFF
TGTGCCAGCAGTATTAGCGGTAGGGACGGGGAGCTGTTTTTT
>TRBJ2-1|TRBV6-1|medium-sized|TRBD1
CASSTGTGGYEQFF
TGTGCCAGCAGCACCGGGACAGGGGGCTACGAGCAGTTCTTC
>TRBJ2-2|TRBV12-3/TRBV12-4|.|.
CASSLEPGGWSGELFF
TGTGCCAGCAGTTTAGAACCCGGGGGTTGGTCCGGGGAGCTGTTTTTT
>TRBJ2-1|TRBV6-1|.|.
CAIRGTNYNEQFF
TGTGCCATACGGGGGACCAACTACAATGAGCAGTTCTTC
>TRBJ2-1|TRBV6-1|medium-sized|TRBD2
CASSSSGYEQFF
TGTGCCAGCAGTAGTAGCGGGTACGAGCAGTTCTTC
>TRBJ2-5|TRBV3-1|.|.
CASSQFTTEQYF
TGTGCCAGCAGCCAGTTTACAACGGAGCAGTACTTC
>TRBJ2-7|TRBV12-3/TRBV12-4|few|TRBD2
CASSFILAASYNEQYF
TGTGCCAGCAGTTTTATCCTAGCGGCTTCCTACAATGAGCAGTACTTC
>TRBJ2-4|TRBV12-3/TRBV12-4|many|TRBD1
CASSPRGTGLAKNIQYF
TGTGCCAGCAGTCCCCGGGGGACAGGGTTAGCCAAAAACATTCAGTACTTC
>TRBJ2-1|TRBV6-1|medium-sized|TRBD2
CASSQRAGVVGRFF
TGTGCCAGCAGCCAGAGAGCGGGAGTCGTGGGTCGGTTCTTC
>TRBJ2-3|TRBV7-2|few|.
CASSLLGGADTQYF
TGTGCCAGCAGCTTACTCGGGGGCGCAGATACGCAGTATTTT
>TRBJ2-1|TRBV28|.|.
CASRGGGDGHNEQFF
TGTGCCAGCAGGGGGGGTGGGGACGGCCACAATGAGCAGTTCTTC
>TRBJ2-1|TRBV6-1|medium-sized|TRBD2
CASTSSLAGDNEQFF
TGTGCCAGCACAAGCTCGCTAGCGGGAGACAATGAGCAGTTCTTC
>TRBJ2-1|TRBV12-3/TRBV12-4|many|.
CASSLGWNRETQFF
TGTGCCAGCAGTTTGGGCTGGAACCGAGAGACCCAGTTCTTC
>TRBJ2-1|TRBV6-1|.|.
CASNPLARYNEQFF
TGTGCCAGCAACCCGTTAGCCCGCTACAATGAGCAGTTCTTC
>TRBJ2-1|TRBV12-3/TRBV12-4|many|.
CASSFFQGGNEQFF
TGTGCCAGCAGTTTTTTTCAGGGTGGGAATGAGCAGTTCTTC
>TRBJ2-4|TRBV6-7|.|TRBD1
CASSVQGAWQNEQYF
TGTGCCAGCAGTGTGCAGGGGGCATGGCAAAATGAGCAGTACTTC
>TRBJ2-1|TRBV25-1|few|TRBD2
CASSVAGGYNEQFF
TGTGCCAGCAGTGTAGCGGGAGGGTACAATGAGCAGTTCTTC
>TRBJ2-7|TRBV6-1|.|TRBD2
CASSPGGLGYEQYF
TGTGCCAGCAGCCCTGGGGGACTAGGCTACGAGCAGTACTTC
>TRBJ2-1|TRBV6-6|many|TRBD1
CASSYMKDTGTAFEQFF
TGTGCCAGCAGTTACATGAAAGATACCGGGACAGCTTTCGAGCAGTTCTTC
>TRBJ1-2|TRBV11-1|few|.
CASSLVRTTYGYTF
TGTGCCAGCAGCTTAGTACGGACGACCTATGGCTACACCTTC
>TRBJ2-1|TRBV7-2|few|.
CASSSGSNSYGTQFF
TGTGCCAGCAGCTCGGGGAGTAACTCCTATGGGACCCAGTTCTTC
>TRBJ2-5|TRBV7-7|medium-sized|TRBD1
CASSQRYMGQGETQYF
TGTGCTAGCAGCCAAAGATACATGGGACAGGGGGAGACCCAGTACTTC